This T cell receptor beta chain is from a study of CD8 T cells in Susac syndrome. Background on the study: Within the sequenced group of Susac syndrome patients, about 6 showed active disease and about 8 were in remission.

With random hexamers, about 0.5 to 1 ug RNA was reverse transcribed. MiXCR, applied by TCRdb to the immunoSEQ multiplex PCR reads, yields one record per CDR3 protein. Of about 170,000 distinct CDR3 sequences in the sample, 90% to 97% were seen once. Per germline, CDR1 KGHDR and CDR2 SFDVKD. V lost 9 bases and J lost 5, with 13 bases in between. The CDR3 runs 13 residues. The sample was CD4+ T cells from PBMCs. The chain recombines TRBV24-1 with TRBJ1-5, with D unclear. This receptor was taken from a human donor with Susac syndrome. The CDR3, as DNA: TGTGCCACCTGCGAAAATGCGGATCAGCCCCAGCATTTT. It translates to CATCENADQPQHF.